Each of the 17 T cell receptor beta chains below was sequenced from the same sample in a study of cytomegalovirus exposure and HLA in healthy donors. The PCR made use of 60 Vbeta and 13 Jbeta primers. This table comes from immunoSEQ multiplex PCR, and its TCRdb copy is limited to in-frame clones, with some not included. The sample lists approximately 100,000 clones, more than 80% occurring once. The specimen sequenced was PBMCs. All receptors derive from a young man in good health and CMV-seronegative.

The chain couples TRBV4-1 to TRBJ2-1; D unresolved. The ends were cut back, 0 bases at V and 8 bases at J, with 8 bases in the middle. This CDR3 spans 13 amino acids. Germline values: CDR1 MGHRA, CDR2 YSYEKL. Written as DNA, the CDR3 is TGCGCCAGCAGCCAAGATCCCGTCTATGAGCAGTTCTTC. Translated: CASSQDPVYEQFF.

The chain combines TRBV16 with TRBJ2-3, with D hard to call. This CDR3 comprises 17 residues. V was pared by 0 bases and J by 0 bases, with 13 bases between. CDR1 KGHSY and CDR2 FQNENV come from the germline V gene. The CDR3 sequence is CASSQSVRAASTDTQYF. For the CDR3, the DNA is TGTGCCAGCAGCCAATCCGTTCGTGCGGCTAGCACAGATACGCAGTATTTT.

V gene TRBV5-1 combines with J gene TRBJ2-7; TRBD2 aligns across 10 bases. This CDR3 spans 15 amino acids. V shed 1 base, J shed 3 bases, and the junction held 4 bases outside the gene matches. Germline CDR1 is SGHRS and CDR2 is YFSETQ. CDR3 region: CASSLYSGGFYEQYF. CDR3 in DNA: TGCGCCAGCAGCTTGTATAGCGGGGGGTTCTACGAGCAGTACTTC.

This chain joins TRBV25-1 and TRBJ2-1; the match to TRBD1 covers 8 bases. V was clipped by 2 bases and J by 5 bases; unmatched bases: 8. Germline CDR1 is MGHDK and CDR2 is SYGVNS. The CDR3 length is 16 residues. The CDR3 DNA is TGTGCCAGCAGTGAAGATGGACAGGGTTTGAACAATGAGCAGTTCTTC. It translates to CASSEDGQGLNNEQFF.

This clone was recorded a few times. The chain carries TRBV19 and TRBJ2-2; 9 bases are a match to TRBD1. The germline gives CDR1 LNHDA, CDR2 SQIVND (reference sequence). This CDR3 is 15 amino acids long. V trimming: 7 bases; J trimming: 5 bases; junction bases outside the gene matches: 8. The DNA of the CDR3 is TGTGCCAGTACCGTACAGGGGGCAGTAACCGGGGAGCTGTTTTTT. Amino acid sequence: CASTVQGAVTGELFF.

The CDR3 DNA is TGTGCCAGCAGCTCGACAGGGGGGGATGGCTACACCTTC. It encodes CASSSTGGDGYTF. The chain employs TRBV5-5 and TRBJ1-2, with 9 bases fitting TRBD1. CDR3 length: 13 amino acids. CDR1 and CDR2 (germline): SGHKS, YYEKEE (reference sequence). V was clipped by 3 bases and J by 6 bases; unmatched bases: 3.

CDR3 nucleotide sequence: TGCGCCAGCAGTGAGTCTAGCGGGGGGGCCGAGACCCAGTACTTC. Translating it yields CASSESSGGAETQYF. V usage is TRBV10-2 and J usage is TRBJ2-5; 11 nucleotides line up with TRBD2. CDR1 and CDR2 from the germline V gene are WSHSY and SAAADI. There are 15 residues in the CDR3. Trimming removed 0 bases from V and 5 bases from J; junction bases left unmatched: 2.

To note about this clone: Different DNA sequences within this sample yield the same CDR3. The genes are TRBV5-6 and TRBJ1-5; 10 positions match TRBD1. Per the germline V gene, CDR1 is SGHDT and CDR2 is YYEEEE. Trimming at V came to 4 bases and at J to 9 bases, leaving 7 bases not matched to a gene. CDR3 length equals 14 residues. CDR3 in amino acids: CASSAGTGDRPQHF. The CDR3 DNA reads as TGTGCCAGCAGCGCCGGGACAGGGGATCGGCCCCAGCATTTT. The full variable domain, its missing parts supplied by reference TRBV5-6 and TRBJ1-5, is DAGVTQSPTHLIKTRGQQVTLRCSPKSGHDTVSWYQQALGQGPQFIFQYYEEEERQRGNFPDRFSGHQFPNYSSELNVNALLLGDSALYLCASSAGTGDRPQHFGDGTRLSIL.

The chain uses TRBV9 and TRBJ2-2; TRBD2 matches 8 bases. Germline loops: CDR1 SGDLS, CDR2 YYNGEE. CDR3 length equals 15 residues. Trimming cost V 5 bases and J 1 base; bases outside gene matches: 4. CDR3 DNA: TGTGCCAGCAGTGAAGCGGGGGTGAACACCGGGGAGCTGTTTTTT. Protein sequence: CASSEAGVNTGELFF.

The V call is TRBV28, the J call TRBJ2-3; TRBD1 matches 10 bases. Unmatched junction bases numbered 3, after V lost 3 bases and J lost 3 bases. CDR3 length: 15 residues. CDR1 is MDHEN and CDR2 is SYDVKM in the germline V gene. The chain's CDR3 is CASSFRTGGTDTQYF. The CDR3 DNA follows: TGTGCCAGCAGTTTCCGGACAGGGGGGACAGATACGCAGTATTTT.

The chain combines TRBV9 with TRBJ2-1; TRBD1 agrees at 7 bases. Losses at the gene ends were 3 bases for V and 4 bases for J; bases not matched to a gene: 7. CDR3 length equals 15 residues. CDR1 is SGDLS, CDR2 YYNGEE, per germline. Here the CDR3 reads CASSAVGTEYNEQFF. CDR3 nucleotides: TGTGCCAGCAGCGCCGTCGGGACAGAGTACAATGAGCAGTTCTTC.

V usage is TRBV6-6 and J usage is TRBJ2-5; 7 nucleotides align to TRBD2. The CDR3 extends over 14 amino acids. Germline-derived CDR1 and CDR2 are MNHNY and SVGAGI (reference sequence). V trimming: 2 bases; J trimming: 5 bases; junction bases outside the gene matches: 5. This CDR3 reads CASSYIREGETQYF. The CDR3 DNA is TGTGCCAGCAGTTACATCAGGGAGGGGGAGACCCAGTACTTC.

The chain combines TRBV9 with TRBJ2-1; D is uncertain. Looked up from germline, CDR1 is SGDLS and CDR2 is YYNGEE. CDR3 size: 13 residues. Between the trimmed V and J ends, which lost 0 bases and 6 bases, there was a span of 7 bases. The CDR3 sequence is CASSVVETNEQFF. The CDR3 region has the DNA TGTGCCAGCAGCGTAGTGGAGACCAATGAGCAGTTCTTC.

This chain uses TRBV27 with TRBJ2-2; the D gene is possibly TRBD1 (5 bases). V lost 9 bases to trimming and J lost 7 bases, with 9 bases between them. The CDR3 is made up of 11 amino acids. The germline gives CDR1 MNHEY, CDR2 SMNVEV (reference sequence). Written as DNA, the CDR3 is TGTGCCAGTGCAGGGTTCGGGGAGCTGTTTTTT. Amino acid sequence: CASAGFGELFF.

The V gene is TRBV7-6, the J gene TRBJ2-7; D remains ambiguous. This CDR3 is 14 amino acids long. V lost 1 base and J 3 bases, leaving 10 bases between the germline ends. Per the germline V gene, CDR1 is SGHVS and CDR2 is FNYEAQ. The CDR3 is CASSLGQRNYEQYF. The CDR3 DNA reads TGTGCCAGCAGCTTAGGGCAAAGAAACTACGAGCAGTACTTC.

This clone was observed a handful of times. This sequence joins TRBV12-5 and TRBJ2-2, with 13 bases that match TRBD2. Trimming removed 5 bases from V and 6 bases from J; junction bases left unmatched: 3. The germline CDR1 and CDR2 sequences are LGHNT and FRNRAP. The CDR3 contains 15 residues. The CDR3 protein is CASGTGLAGSGELFF. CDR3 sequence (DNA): TGTGCTAGTGGTACGGGACTAGCGGGGTCCGGGGAGCTGTTTTTT.

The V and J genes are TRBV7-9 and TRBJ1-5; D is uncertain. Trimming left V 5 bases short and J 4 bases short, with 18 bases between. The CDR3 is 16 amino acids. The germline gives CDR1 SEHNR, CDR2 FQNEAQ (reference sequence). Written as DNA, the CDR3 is TGTGCCAGCAGCCCTGACTTGGCCCCTCGAAATCAGCCCCAGCATTTT. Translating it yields CASSPDLAPRNQPQHF.